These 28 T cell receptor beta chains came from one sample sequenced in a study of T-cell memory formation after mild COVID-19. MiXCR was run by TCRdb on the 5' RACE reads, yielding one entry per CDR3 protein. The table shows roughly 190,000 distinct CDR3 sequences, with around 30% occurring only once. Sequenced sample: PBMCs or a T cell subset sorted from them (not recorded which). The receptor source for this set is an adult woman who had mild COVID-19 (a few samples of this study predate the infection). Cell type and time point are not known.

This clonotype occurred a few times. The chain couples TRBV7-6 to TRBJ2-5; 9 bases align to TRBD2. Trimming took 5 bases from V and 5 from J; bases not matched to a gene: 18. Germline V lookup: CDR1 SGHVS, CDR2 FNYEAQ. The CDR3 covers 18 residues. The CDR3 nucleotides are TGTGCCAGCAGCCCGATAGCGGGAGTGGGGCGGTTGAGGGAGACCCAGTACTTC. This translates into CASSPIAGVGRLRETQYF.

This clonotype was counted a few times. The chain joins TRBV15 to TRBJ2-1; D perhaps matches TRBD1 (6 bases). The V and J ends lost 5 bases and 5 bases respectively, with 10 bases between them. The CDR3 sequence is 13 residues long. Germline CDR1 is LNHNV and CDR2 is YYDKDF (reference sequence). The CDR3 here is CATSPWTDNEQFF. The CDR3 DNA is TGTGCCACCAGCCCTTGGACAGACAATGAGCAGTTCTTC.

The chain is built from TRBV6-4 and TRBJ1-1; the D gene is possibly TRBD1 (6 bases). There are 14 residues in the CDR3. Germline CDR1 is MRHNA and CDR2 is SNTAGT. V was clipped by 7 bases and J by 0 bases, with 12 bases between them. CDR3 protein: CASMRTAMNTEAFF. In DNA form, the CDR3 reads TGTGCCAGCATGCGGACAGCGATGAACACTGAAGCTTTCTTT.

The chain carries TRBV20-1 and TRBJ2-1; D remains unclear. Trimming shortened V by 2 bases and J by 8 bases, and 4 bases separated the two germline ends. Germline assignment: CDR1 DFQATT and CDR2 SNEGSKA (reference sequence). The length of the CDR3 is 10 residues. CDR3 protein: CSARTYEQFF. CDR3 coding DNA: TGCAGTGCTAGAACCTATGAGCAGTTCTTC.

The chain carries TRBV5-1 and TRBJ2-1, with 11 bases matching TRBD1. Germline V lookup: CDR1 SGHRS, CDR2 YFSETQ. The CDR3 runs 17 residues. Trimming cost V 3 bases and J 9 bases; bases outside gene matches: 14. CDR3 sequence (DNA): TGCGCCAGCAGCTCATCAACCGGGACAGGGGGTAAGAGTGAGCAGTTCTTC. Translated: CASSSSTGTGGKSEQFF.

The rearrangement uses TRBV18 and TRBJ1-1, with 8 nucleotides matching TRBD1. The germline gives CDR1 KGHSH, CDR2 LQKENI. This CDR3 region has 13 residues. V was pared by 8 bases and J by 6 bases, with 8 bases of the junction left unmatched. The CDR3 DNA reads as TGTGCCAGCAGCGGACAGGGAGTCCCTGAAGCTTTCTTT. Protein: CASSGQGVPEAFF.

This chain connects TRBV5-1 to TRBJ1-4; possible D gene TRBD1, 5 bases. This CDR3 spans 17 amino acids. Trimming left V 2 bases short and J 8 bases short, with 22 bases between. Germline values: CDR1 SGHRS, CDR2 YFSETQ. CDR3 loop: CASSFGQGSLLGEKLFF. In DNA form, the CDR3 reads TGCGCCAGCAGCTTCGGGCAGGGATCTCTGCTAGGGGAAAAACTGTTTTTT.

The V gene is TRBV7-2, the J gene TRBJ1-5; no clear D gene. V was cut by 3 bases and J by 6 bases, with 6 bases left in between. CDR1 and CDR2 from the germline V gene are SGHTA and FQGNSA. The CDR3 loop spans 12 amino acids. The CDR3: CASSFWGQPQHF. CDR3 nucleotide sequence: TGTGCCAGCAGCTTCTGGGGTCAGCCCCAGCATTTT.

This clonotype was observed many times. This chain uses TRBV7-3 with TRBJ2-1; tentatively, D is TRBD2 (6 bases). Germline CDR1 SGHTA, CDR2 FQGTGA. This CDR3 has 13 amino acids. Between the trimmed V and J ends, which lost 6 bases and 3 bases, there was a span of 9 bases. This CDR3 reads CASSSGVYNEQFF. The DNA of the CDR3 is TGTGCCAGCAGTTCGGGGGTCTACAATGAGCAGTTCTTC.

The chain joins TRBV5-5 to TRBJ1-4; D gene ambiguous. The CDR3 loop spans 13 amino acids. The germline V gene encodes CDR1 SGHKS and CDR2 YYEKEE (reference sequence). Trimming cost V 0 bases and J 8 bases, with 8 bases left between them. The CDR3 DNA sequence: TGTGCCAGCAGCTTGGGGGGTTCCGAAAAACTGTTTTTT. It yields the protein CASSLGGSEKLFF. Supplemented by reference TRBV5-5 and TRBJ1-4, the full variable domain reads DAGVTQSPTHLIKTRGQQVTLRCSPISGHKSVSWYQQVLGQGPQFIFQYYEKEERGRGNFPDRFSARQFPNYSSELNVNALLLGDSALYLCASSLGGSEKLFFGSGTQLSVL.

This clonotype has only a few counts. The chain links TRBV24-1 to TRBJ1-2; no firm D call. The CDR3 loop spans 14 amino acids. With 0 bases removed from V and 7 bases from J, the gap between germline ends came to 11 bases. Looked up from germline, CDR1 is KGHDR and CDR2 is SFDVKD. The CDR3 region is CATSDLSAYSGYTF. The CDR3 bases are TGTGCCACCAGTGATTTGTCGGCATACTCTGGCTACACCTTC.

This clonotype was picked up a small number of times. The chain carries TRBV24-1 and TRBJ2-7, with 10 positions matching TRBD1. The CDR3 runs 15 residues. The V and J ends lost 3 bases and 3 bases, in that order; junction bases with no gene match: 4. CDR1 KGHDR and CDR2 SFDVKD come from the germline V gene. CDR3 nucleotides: TGTGCCACCAGTGATCCGGACAGGGGGTACTACGAGCAGTACTTC. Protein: CATSDPDRGYYEQYF.

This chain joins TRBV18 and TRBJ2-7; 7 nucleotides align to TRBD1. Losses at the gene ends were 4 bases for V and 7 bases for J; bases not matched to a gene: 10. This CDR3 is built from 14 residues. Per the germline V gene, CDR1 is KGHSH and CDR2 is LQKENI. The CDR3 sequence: CASSRRQGTSEQYF. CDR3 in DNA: TGTGCCAGCTCACGCAGACAGGGAACAAGTGAGCAGTACTTC. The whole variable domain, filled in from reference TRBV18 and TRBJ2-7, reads NAGVMQNPRHLVRRRGQEARLRCSPMKGHSHVYWYRQLPEEGLKFMVYLQKENIIDESGMPKERFSAEFPKEGPSILRIQQVVRGDSAAYFCASSRRQGTSEQYFGPGTRLTVT.

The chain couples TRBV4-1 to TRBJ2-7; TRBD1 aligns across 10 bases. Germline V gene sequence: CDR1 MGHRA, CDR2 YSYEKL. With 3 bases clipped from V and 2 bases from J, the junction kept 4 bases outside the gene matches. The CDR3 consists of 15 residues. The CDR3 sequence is CASSQGGQGAYEQYF. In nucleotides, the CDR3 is TGCGCCAGCAGCCAGGGTGGACAGGGGGCCTACGAGCAGTACTTC.

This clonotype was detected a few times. CDR3 amino acids: CASSLVQLNEQFF. The CDR3 DNA reads TGTGCCAGCAGCTTAGTTCAGCTCAATGAGCAGTTCTTC. This chain connects TRBV7-9 to TRBJ2-1; D call uncertain. Germline values: CDR1 SEHNR, CDR2 FQNEAQ (reference sequence). The CDR3 loop spans 13 amino acids. V was trimmed by 1 base and J by 6 bases, leaving 7 bases between them.

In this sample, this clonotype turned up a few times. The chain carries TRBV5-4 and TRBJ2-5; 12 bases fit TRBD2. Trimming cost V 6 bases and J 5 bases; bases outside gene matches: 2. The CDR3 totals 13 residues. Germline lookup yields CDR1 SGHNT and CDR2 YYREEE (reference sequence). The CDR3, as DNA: TGTGCCAGCACGACTAGCGGGAGTGAGACCCAGTACTTC. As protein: CASTTSGSETQYF.

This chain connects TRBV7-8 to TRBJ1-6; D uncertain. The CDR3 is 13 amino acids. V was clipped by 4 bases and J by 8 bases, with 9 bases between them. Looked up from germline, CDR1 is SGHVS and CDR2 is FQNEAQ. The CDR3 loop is CASSYNSDSPLHF. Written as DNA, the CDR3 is TGTGCCAGCAGCTACAACAGCGATTCACCCCTCCACTTT.

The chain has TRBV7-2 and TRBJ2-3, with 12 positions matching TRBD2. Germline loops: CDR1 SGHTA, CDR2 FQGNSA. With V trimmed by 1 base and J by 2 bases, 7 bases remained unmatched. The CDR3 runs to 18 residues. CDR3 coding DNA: TGTGCCAGCAGCTTAGGTTTGCTAGCGGGGGGGCTCACAGATACGCAGTATTTT. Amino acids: CASSLGLLAGGLTDTQYF.

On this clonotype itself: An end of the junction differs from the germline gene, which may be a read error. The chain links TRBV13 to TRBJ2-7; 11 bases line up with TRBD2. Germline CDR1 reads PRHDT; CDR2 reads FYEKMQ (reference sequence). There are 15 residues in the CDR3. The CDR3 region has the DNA TGTGCCAGCAGCGTAGGACTAGCGGGTGGGAACGAGCAGTACTTC. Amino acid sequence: CASSVGLAGGNEQYF.

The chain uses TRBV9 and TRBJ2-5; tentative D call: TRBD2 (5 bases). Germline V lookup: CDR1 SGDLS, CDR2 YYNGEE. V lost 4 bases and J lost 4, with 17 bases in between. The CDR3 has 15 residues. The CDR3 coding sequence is TGTGCCAGCAGCCCCCACCCCGGGGAAAGAGAGACCCAGTACTTC. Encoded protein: CASSPHPGERETQYF.

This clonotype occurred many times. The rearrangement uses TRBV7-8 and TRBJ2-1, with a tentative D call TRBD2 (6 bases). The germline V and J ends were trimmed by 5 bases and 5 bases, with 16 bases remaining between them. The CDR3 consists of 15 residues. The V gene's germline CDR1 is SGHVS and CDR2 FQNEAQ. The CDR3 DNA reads TGTGCCAGCAGCGCGGGACTGCTAAATCACAATGAGCAGTTCTTC. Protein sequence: CASSAGLLNHNEQFF.

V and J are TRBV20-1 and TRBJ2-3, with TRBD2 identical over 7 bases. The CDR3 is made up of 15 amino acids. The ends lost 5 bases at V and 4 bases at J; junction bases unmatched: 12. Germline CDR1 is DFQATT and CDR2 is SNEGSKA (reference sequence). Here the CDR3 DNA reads TGCAGTGCTCCCAATGCGGGGAGCGGGGCAGATACGCAGTATTTT. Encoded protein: CSAPNAGSGADTQYF.

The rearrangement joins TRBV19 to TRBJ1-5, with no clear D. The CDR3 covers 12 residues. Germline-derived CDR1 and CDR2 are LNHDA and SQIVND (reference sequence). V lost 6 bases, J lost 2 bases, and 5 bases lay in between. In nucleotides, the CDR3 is TGTGCCAGTAGGTTGGGCAATCAGCCCCAGCATTTT. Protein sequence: CASRLGNQPQHF.

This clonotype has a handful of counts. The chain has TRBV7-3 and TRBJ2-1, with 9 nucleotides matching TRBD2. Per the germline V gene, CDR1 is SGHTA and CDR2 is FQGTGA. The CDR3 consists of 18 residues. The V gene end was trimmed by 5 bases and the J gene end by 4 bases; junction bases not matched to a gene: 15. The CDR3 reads CASSPNPGASGTYNEQFF. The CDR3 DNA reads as TGTGCCAGCAGCCCGAACCCCGGGGCTAGCGGGACTTACAATGAGCAGTTCTTC.

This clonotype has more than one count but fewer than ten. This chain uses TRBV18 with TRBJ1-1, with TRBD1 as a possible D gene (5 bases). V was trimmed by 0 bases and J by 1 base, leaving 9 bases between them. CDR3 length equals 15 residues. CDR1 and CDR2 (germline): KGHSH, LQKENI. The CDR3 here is CASSPPGAGNTEAFF. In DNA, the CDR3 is TGTGCCAGCTCACCACCCGGGGCGGGGAACACTGAAGCTTTCTTT.

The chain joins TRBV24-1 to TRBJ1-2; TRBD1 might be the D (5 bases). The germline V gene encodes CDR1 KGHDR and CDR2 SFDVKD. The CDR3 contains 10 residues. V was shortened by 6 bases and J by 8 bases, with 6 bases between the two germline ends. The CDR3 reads CATSTGGYTF. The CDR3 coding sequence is TGTGCCACCAGTACAGGAGGCTACACCTTC.

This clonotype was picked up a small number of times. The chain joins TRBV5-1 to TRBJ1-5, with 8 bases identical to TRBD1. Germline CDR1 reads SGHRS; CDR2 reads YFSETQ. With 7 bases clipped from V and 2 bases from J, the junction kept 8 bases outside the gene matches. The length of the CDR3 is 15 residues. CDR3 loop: CASSQTGERNQPQHF. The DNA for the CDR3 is TGCGCCAGCTCTCAGACAGGGGAACGCAATCAGCCCCAGCATTTT.

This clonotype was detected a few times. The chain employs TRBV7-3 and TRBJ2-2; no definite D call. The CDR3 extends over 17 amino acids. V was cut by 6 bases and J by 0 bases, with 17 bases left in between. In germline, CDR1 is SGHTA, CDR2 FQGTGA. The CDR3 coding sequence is TGTGCCAGCAGTACCGGGCCAACGTACGCGAACACCGGGGAGCTGTTTTTT. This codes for CASSTGPTYANTGELFF.